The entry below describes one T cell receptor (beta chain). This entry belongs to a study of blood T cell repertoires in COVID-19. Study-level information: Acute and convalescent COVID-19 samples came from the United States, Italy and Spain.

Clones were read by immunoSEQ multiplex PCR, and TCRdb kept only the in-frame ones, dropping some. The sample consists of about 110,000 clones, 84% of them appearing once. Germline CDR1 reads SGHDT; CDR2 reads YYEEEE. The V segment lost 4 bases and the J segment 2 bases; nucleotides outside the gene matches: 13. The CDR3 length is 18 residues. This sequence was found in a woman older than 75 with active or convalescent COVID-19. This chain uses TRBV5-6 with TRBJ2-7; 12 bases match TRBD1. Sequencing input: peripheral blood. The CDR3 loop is CASSTLSGTGGWTYEQYF. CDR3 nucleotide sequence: TGTGCCAGCAGCACCCTATCCGGGACAGGGGGCTGGACCTACGAGCAGTACTTC.